Below, one T cell receptor beta chain is given with its context. What it binds is unknown. These data belong to a study of blood T cells in healthy people across ages. Findings and caveats of the study: Per million T cells, the diversity of TCR beta decreased roughly linearly as age advanced. Unsorted PBMCs ruled out conclusive naive versus antigen-experienced comparison.

Sample-barcoded 5' priming and a J-beta primer mix drove a second PCR of roughly 7 to 11 cycles. Each single sample gave us at least 2.5 million CDR3-containing paired-end reads. TCRdb processed the 5' RACE reads anew with MiXCR; each CDR3 protein has one entry. Here the sample spans fewer than 800,000 distinct CDR3 sequences, around half being singletons. The TCR sequence derives from a woman aged 60 to 75 in good health. Material for sequencing was blood.

The CDR3 region has the DNA TGTGCCAGCAGTCAACTACGGTCCGGAGCAACTAATGAAAAACTGTTTTTT. Protein sequence: CASSQLRSGATNEKLFF. The chain carries TRBV27 and TRBJ1-4, with D unresolved. The germline V gene has CDR1 MNHEY and CDR2 SMNVEV (reference sequence). The CDR3 loop spans 17 amino acids. Trimming took 5 bases from V and 0 from J, leaving 16 bases between them.